These 3 T cell receptor beta chains came from one sample sequenced in a study of tumor and adjacent non-tumor tissue in lung cancer. No cell sorting was done before RNA was extracted from the tissue. The library came from three nested PCR rounds adapted from ARM-PCR protocols. TCRdb re-called the multiplex PCR reads with MiXCR, one entry per CDR3 protein. The sample carries tens of thousands of distinct CDR3 sequences, around four fifths recorded once. Sequencing was performed on lung tumor tissue. These receptors all come from a woman in her forties or fifties with non-small cell lung cancer.

Of note for this clonotype: One end of the junction is discordant with germline, which a read error may explain. V usage is TRBV29-1 and J usage is TRBJ2-7; D is undetermined. From germline, CDR1 is SQVTM and CDR2 ANQGSEA. CDR3 length: 13 residues. For the CDR3, the DNA is TGCAGCGTCTCCGTGACAAGCTTGGACGAGGAGTACTTC. Protein: CSVSVTSLDEEYF.

The sample holds many counts of this clonotype. The chain is built from TRBV20-1 and TRBJ2-1, with 10 bases aligning to TRBD2. This CDR3 is built from 14 residues. From germline, CDR1 is DFQATT and CDR2 SNEGSKA (reference sequence). J gave up 6 bases and V 2 bases, and 4 bases lay outside the gene matches. The CDR3: CSARTLAGANEQFF. CDR3 coding DNA: TGCAGTGCTAGAACGCTAGCGGGAGCCAATGAGCAGTTCTTC.

Concerning this clonotype: The conserved final phenylalanine or tryptophan is absent from the CDR3, which likely points to a read error. The V and J genes are TRBV4-2 and TRBJ1-3, with a weak D call TRBD1 (5 bases). Germline V gene sequence: CDR1 LGHNA, CDR2 YNFKEQ. The V end lost 4 bases, the J end lost 4 bases, and 14 bases lay between the germline ends. The CDR3 covers 15 residues. The CDR3 DNA reads as TGTGCCAGCAGCCGCGGACTGGGGGAAGGAAACACCATATATCTT. Translated: CASSRGLGEGNTIYL.